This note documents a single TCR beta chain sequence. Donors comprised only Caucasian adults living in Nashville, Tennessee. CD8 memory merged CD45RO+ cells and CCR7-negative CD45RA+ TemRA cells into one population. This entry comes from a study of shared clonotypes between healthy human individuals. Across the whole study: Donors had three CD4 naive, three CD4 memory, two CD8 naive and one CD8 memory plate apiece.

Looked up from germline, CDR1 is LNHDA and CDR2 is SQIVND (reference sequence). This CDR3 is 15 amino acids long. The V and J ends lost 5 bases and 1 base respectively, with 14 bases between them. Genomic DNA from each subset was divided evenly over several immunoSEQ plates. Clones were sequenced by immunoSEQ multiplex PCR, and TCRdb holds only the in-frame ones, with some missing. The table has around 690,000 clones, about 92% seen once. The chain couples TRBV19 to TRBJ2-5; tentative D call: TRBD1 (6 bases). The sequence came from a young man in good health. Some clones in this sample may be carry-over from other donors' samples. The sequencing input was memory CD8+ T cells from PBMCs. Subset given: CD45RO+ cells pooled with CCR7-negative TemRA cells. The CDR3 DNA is TGTGCCAGTAGTGCTGGCCTCAGGGGCCAAGAGACCCAGTACTTC. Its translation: CASSAGLRGQETQYF.